This T cell receptor (beta chain) was sequenced for a study of control samples from healthy donors and cancer patients. TCRdb's copy holds only in-frame clones and misses some; the assay was immunoSEQ multiplex PCR. The sample includes approximately 89,000 clones, more than 75% of them seen just once. This CDR3 has 15 amino acids. CDR1 is SGHRS, CDR2 YFSETQ, per germline. Trimming stripped 4 bases from V and 1 base from J, with 14 bases between. The material sequenced was blood. The chain recombines TRBV5-1 with TRBJ1-1, with D possibly being TRBD1 (6 bases). This TCR came from a woman in her thirties or forties in good health. As DNA, the CDR3 is TGCGCCAGCAGCCCCCGGGGGCTACAGAACACTGAAGCTTTCTTT. Translated, it gives CASSPRGLQNTEAFF.